Listed below are T cell receptor beta chains from one sample, sequenced in a study of T cell responses to AZD1222 COVID-19 vaccine. Data came from immunoSEQ multiplex PCR; TCRdb stores just in-frame clones and leaves some out. This sample yields around 120,000 clones, of which approximately 85% are seen a single time; 18% belongs to the top ten. The specimen was peripheral blood, collected on day 0 of MenACWY control vaccination. Receptor source: an adult in good health. Both conserved end residues are part of each CDR3. Fields, in order: D gene, J gene, clone size, V gene, CDR3 DNA, CDR3 protein. A D gene is named only where the DNA matches it firmly. The size entry is marked missing in some rows and otherwise reads once, few, many or a size class.

NA,TRBJ1-4,NA,TRBV2,TGTGCCAGCCTCCGAAACGTGGCAACTAATGAAAAACTGTTTTTT,CASLRNVATNEKLFF
NA,TRBJ2-3,NA,TRBV21-1,TGTGCCAGCAGCAATAGAGGGGCCGGGCGGGATACGCAGTATTTT,CASSNRGAGRDTQYF
TRBD1,TRBJ2-2,NA,TRBV18,TGTGCCAGCGGAACAGGGGCTCTAGAAACCGGGGAGCTGTTTTTT,CASGTGALETGELFF
TRBD1,TRBJ1-4,NA,TRBV5-8,TGTGCCAGCAGCCATGACAGGGAGCGAAAACTGTTTTTT,CASSHDRERKLFF
NA,TRBJ2-7,NA,TRBV14,TGTGCCAGCAGCCAAGATACCGGTACAATGCAGTACTTC,CASSQDTGTMQYF
TRBD1,TRBJ1-1,few,TRBV7-6,TGTGCCAGCAGCCCAGACCCGGGACAGGGCAATCTGAACACTGAAGCTTTCTTT,CASSPDPGQGNLNTEAFF
NA,TRBJ2-2,NA,TRBV24-1,TGTGCCACCAGTGTGATCTCCGGGGAGCTGTTTTTT,CATSVISGELFF
TRBD1,TRBJ2-3,NA,TRBV24-1,TGTGCCACCAGTGATTTCAACAGGGGGCTCCTGACAGATACGCAGTATTTT,CATSDFNRGLLTDTQYF
NA,TRBJ1-1,NA,TRBV30,TGTGCCTGGAGTGGGGTACCGAACACTGAAGCTTTCTTT,CAWSGVPNTEAFF
NA,TRBJ2-2,NA,TRBV19,TGTGCCAGTACCATCGGGGGGCCTCTATTTAACACCGGGGAGCTGTTTTTT,CASTIGGPLFNTGELFF
NA,TRBJ1-3,NA,TRBV10-3,TGTGCCATCAGGCGGGGGGCGGCTGGAAACACCATATATTTT,CAIRRGAAGNTIYF
TRBD1,TRBJ2-2,NA,TRBV6-4,TGTGCCAGCAGTGCCCAACCTCGGACAGGGTACACCGGGGAGCTGTTTTTT,CASSAQPRTGYTGELFF
NA,TRBJ2-7,once,TRBV5-1,TGCGCCAGCAGCCGCCAAGGGTCCTACGAGCAGTACTTC,CASSRQGSYEQYF
TRBD1,TRBJ1-2,NA,TRBV11-2,TGTGCCAGCAGCGCAGGGGGCTATGGCTACACCTTC,CASSAGGYGYTF
NA,TRBJ2-1,NA,TRBV7-9,TGTGCCAGCAGCTTAGTCGGGCGGGATAACAATGAGCAGTTCTTC,CASSLVGRDNNEQFF
TRBD1,TRBJ1-1,NA,TRBV18,TGTGCCAGCTCACCACCGGGACAGGGGGACACTGAAGCTTTCTTT,CASSPPGQGDTEAFF
NA,TRBJ1-1,once,TRBV7-9,TGTGCCAGCAGCCCGGTCCTACAGGGTCTAGGCACTGAAGCTTTCTTT,CASSPVLQGLGTEAFF
TRBD2,TRBJ2-7,NA,TRBV29-1,TGCAGCGTTGAATGGGAGGGGATGGCCCAGTACGAGCAGTACTTC,CSVEWEGMAQYEQYF
NA,TRBJ1-4,NA,TRBV5-1,TGCGCCAGCAGCTTGGCGTGGGATAATGAAAAACTGTTTTTT,CASSLAWDNEKLFF
TRBD2,TRBJ2-7,NA,TRBV4-2,TGTGCCAGCAGCGAAGCGGCACTAGCGGGACCCTCTAACGAGCAGTACTTC,CASSEAALAGPSNEQYF
TRBD2,TRBJ2-1,few,TRBV28,TGTGCCACCACCCCCGGGAGGGGACACAATGAGCAGTTCTTC,CATTPGRGHNEQFF